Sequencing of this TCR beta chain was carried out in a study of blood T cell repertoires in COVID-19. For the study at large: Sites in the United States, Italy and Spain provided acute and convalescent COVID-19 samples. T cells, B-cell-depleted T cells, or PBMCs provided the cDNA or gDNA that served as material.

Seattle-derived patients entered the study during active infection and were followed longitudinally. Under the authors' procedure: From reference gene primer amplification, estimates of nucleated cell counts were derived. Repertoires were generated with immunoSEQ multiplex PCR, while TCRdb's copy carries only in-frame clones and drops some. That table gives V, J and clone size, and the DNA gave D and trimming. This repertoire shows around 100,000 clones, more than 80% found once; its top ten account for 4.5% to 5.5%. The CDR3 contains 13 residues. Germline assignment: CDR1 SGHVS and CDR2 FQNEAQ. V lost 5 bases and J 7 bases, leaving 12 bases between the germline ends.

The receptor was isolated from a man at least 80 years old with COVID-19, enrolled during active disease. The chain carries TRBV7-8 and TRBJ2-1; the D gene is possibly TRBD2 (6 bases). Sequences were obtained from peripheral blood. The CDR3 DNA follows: TGTGCCAGCAGCCGCGGGGTGGGGAATGAGCAGTTCTTC. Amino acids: CASSRGVGNEQFF.